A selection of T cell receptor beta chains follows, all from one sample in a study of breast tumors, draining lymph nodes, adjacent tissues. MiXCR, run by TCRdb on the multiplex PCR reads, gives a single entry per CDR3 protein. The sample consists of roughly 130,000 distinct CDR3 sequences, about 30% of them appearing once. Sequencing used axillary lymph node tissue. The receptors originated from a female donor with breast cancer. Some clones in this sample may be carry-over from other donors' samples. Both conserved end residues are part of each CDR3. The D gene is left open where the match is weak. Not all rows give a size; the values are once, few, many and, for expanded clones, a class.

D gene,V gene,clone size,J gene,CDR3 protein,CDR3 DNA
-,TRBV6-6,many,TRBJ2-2,CASSYGGNTGELFF,TGTGCCAGCAGTTATGGCGGTAACACCGGGGAGCTGTTTTTT
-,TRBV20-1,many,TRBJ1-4,CSAREGGLTEKLFF,TGCAGTGCTAGAGAGGGAGGGCTTACTGAAAAACTGTTTTTT
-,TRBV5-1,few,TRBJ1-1,CASSPWGGAGTEAFF,TGCGCCAGCAGCCCGTGGGGGGGCGCCGGCACTGAAGCTTTCTTT
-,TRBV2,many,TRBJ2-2,CARRSNTGELFF,TGTGCCCGGCGGTCGAACACCGGGGAGCTGTTTTTT
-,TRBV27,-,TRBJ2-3,CASSLKWTSTDTQYF,TGTGCCAGCAGTTTGAAATGGACTAGCACAGATACGCAGTATTTT
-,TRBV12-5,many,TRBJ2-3,CASGFSRVPDTQYF,TGTGCTAGTGGTTTCTCCAGGGTCCCAGATACGCAGTATTTT
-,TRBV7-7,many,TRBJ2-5,CASSLLGGRQETQYF,TGTGCTAGCAGCTTACTTGGCGGGCGCCAAGAGACCCAGTACTTC
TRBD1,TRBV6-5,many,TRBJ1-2,CASSYGDRDLGYTF,TGTGCCAGCAGTTATGGGGACAGGGATCTGGGCTACACCTTC
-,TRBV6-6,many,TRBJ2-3,CASSYSLAASTDTQYF,TGTGCCAGCAGTTACTCGCTAGCAGCTAGCACAGATACGCAGTATTTT
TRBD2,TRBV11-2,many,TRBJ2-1,CASTELASYNEQFF,TGTGCCAGCACCGAACTAGCGTCATACAATGAGCAGTTCTTC
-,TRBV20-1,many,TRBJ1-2,CSARSPNGYTF,TGCAGTGCTAGGTCACCGAATGGCTACACCTTC
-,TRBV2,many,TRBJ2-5,CASSVGDQETQYF,TGTGCCAGCAGTGTTGGGGACCAAGAGACCCAGTACTTC
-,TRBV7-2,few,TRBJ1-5,CASSLWTNSNRPQHF,TGTGCCAGCAGCTTATGGACAAATAGCAATCGGCCCCAGCATTTT
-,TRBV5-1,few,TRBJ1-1,CASSLAQGGTEAFF,TGCGCCAGCAGCTTGGCCCAGGGAGGCACTGAAGCTTTCTTT
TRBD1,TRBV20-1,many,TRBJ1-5,CSARGQGFNFQPQHF,TGCAGTGCTCGAGGACAGGGCTTCAACTTTCAGCCCCAGCATTTT
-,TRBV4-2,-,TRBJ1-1,CASSQGPKRGNTEAFF,TGTGCCAGCAGCCAAGGACCGAAACGGGGCAACACTGAAGCTTTCTTT
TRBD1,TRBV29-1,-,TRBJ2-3,CSVAPSRDRGQQYF,TGCAGCGTTGCCCCGTCCCGGGACAGGGGTCAGCAGTATTTT
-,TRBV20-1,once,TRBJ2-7,CSARDHSGSPPGNF,TGCAGTGCTAGGGACCACTCGGGGAGCCCCCCGGGGAACTTC
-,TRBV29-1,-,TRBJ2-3,CSVPTKGDTQYF,TGCAGCGTCCCGACGAAGGGAGATACGCAGTATTTT
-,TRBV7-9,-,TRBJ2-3,CASILKPGRGTDTQYF,TGTGCCAGCATCCTGAAACCGGGACGGGGGACAGATACGCAGTATTTT
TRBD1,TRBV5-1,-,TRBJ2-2,CASSLGDRSLTVTGELFF,TGCGCCAGCAGCTTGGGGGACAGGAGTTTAACGGTCACCGGGGAGCTGTTTTTT
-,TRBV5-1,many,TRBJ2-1,CASSLRGRNEQFF,TGCGCCAGCAGCTTGCGGGGGAGGAATGAGCAGTTCTTC
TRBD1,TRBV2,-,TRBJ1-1,CASSVGDRANTEAFF,TGTGCCAGCAGTGTAGGGGACAGGGCGAACACTGAAGCTTTCTTT
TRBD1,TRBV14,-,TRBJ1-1,CASSHDRVSTEAFF,TGTGCCAGCAGCCATGACAGGGTATCCACTGAAGCTTTCTTT
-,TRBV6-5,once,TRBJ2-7,CASSSVPREQYF,TGTGCCAGCAGTTCGGTCCCTAGGGAGCAGTACTTC
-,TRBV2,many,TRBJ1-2,CASSEGGYTF,TGTGCCAGCAGTGAAGGCGGCTACACCTTC
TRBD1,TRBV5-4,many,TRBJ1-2,CASSVGTGNLYGYTF,TGTGCCAGCAGCGTAGGGACAGGGAACCTCTATGGCTACACCTTC
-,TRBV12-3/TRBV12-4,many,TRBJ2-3,CASIVYPSTDTQYF,TGTGCCAGCATCGTATATCCTAGCACAGATACGCAGTATTTT
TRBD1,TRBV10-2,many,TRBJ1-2,CASSGDSGQGYGYTF,TGCGCCAGCAGTGGTGACTCTGGACAGGGTTATGGCTACACCTTC
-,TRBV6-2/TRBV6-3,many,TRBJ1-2,CASSTTGKASYGYTF,TGTGCCAGCAGTACAACAGGGAAGGCTAGCTATGGCTACACCTTC
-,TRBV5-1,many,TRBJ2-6,CASRAGANVLTF,TGCGCCAGCAGGGCTGGGGCCAACGTCCTGACTTTC
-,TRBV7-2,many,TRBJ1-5,CASSWDSNQPQHF,TGCGCCAGCAGCTGGGATAGCAATCAGCCCCAGCATTTT
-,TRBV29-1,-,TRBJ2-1,CSSSLVGEQFF,TGCAGCTCCTCCCTAGTTGGAGAGCAGTTCTTC
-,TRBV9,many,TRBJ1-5,CASSVGDIYQPQHF,TGTGCCAGCAGCGTAGGAGACATATATCAGCCCCAGCATTTT
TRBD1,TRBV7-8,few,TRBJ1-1,CASSLRQGLTEAFF,TGTGCCAGCAGCTTACGACAGGGATTGACTGAAGCTTTCTTT
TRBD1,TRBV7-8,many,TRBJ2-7,CASSPGTGKPYEQYF,TGTGCCAGCAGCCCGGGGACAGGGAAACCCTACGAGCAGTACTTC
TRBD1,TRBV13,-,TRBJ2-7,CASSLERTGSYEQYF,TGTGCCAGCAGCTTAGAGCGGACAGGGTCCTACGAGCAGTACTTC
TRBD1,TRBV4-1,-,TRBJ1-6,CASSHDRPGQGDSPLHF,TGCGCCAGCAGCCACGACCGCCCGGGACAGGGGGATTCACCCCTCCACTTT
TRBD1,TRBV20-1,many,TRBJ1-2,CSARPGTDNYGYTF,TGCAGTGCTAGGCCCGGGACAGATAACTATGGCTACACCTTC
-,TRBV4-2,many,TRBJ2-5,CASSHQETQYF,TGTGCCAGCAGCCACCAAGAGACCCAGTACTTC